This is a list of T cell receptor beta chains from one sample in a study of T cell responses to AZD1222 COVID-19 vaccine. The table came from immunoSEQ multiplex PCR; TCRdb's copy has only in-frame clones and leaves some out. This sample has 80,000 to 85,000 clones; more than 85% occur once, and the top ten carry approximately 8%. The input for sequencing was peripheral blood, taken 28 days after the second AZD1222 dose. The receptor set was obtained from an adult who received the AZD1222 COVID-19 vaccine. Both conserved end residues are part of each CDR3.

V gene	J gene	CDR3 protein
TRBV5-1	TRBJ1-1	CASSLGGNTEAFF
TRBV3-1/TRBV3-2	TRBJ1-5	CASSRTGANQPQHF
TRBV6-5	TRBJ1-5	CASRRTQVSNQPQHF
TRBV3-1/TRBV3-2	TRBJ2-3	CASSKWTSGREDTQYF
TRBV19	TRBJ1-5	CASSGKTGPWGNQPQHF
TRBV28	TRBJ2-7	CASSMGQDYEQYF
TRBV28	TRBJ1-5	CASSLGTGATQPQHF
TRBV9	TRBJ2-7	CASSEETGDGEQYF
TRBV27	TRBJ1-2	CASSFSLGQGRGYTF
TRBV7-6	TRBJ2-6	CASSLFAGASSGANVLTF
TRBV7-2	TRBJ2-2	CASSASKFNGELFF
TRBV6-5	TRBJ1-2	CASRSPGPVGYTF
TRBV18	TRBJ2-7	CASSSTREGEQYF
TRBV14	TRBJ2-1	CASSPSTRRGWANEQFF
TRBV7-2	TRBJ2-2	CASSPTTGSGTGELFF
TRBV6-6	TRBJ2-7	CASRGPGQTYEQYF
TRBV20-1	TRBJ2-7	CSASRLAAYEQYF
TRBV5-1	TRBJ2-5	CASSLGQRVSGQETQYF
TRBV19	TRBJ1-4	CAYRVGEKLFF
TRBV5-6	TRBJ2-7	CASSFSYEQYF
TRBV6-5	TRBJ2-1	CASSYGTGRSEQFF
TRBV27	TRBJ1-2	CASSKYGNYGYTF
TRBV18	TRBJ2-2	CASSPWAGELFF
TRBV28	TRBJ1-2	CASSLLWAGYTF
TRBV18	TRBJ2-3	CASSPGNTDTQYF
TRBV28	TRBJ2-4	CASSLRAAKNIQYF
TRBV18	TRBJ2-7	CASSPKTGTYEQYF
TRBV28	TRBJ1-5	CASSNTIGQGDQPQHF
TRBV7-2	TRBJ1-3	CASRATHRGNTIYF
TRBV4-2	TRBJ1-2	CASSQAPRQGGYGYTF
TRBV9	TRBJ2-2	CASSVNPGGDTGELFF
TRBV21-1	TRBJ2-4	CASSKGSGRAKNIQYF
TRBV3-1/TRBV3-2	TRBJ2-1	CASSQDVRGGSYNEQFF
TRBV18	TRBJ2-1	CASSLTISSYNEQFF
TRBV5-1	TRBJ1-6	CASSLGGILGSPLHF
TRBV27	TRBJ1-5	CASKFTGGPNQPQHF
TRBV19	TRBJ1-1	CASSMGIGNTEAFF
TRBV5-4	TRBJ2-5	CASSPRQGWETQYF
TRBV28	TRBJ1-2	CAGCPGTGGYGYTF
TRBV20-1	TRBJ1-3	CSASLRGGAGNTIYF
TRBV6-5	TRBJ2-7	CASSRTSSYEQYF
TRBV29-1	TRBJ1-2	CSVEIGGFSVNGYTF
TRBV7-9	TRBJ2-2	CASSPQGYGELFF
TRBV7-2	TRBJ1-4	CASSLRGGDKLFF
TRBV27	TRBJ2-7	CASSSYSQIGGEQYF
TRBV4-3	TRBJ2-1	CASSQDVSGREQFF
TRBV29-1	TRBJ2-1	CSAKDRGLSYNEQFF
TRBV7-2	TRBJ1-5	CASSLRGNQPQHF
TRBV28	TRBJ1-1	CASDPTGHTEAFF
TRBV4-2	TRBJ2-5	CASSQDSQETQYF
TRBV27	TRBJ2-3	CASSFLAGVGDTQYF
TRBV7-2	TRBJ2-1	CASSLAAGEQFF
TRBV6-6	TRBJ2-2	CASSPDLGIEPGELFF
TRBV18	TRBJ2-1	CASSLADSYNEQFF